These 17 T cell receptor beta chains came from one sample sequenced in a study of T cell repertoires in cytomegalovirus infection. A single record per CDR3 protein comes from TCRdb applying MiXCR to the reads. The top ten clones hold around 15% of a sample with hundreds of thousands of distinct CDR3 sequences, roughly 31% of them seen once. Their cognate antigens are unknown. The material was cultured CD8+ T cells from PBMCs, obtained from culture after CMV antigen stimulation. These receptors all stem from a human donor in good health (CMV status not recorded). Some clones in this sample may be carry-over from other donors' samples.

The CDR3 nucleotides are TGCAGCGTTGAAGTAGGCCTAGGGGGAATTAGCACAGATACGCAGTATTTT. This translates into CSVEVGLGGISTDTQYF. The chain couples TRBV29-1 to TRBJ2-3; the D gene is possibly TRBD1 (6 bases). Germline V gives CDR1 SQVTM, CDR2 ANQGSEA. Deletions cut 1 base from V and 0 bases from J, with 17 bases between. The length of the CDR3 is 17 residues.

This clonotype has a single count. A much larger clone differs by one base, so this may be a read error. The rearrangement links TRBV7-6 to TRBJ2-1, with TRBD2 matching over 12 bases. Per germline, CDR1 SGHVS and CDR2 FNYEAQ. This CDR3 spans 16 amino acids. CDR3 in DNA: TGTGCTAGCAGCTTAGAAACTAGCGGGGGGTCCAATAAGCAGTTCTTC. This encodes CASSLETSGGSNKQFF.

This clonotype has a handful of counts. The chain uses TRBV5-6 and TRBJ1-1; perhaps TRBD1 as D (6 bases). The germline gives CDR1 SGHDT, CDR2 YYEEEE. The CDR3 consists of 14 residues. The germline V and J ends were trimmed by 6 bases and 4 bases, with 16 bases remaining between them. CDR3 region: CASIIGGGFTEAFF. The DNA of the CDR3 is TGTGCCAGCATCATTGGGGGGGGCTTCACTGAAGCTTTCTTT.

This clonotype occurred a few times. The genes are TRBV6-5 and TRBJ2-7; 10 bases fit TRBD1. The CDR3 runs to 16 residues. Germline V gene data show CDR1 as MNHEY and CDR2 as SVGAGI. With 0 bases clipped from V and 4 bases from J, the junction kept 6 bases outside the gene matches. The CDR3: CASSYSTTGGLYEQYF. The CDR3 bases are TGTGCCAGCAGTTACTCGACGACAGGGGGCCTTTACGAGCAGTACTTC.

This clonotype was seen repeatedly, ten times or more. The CDR3 DNA sequence: TGTGCCAGTAGTATAGGTATACAGGGATCCTACAATGAGCAGTTCTTC. This codes for CASSIGIQGSYNEQFF. V is TRBV19 and J is TRBJ2-1; D is perhaps TRBD1 (6 bases). The CDR3 totals 16 residues. Germline CDR1 LNHDA, CDR2 SQIVND (reference sequence). V lost 1 base to trimming and J lost 1 base, with 11 bases between them.

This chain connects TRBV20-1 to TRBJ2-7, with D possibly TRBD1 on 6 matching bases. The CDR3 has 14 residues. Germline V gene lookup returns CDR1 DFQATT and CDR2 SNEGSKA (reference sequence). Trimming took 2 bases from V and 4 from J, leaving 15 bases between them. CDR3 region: CSARSRDNHYEQYV. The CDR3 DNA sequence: TGCAGTGCTAGATCCCGGGACAACCATTACGAGCAGTACGTC.

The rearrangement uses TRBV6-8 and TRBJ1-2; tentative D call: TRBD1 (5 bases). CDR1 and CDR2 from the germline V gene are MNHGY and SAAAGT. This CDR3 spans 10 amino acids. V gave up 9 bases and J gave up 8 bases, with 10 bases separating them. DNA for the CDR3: TGTGCCAGGGGGCGTCGGGGCTACACCTTC. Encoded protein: CARGRRGYTF.

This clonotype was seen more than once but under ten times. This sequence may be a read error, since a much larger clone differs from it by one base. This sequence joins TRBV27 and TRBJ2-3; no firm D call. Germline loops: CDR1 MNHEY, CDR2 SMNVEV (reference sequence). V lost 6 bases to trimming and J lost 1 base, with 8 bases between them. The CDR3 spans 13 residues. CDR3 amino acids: CASSTWGTDTQYF. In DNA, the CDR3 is TGTGCCAGCAGCACCTGGGGCACAGATACGCAGTATTTT.

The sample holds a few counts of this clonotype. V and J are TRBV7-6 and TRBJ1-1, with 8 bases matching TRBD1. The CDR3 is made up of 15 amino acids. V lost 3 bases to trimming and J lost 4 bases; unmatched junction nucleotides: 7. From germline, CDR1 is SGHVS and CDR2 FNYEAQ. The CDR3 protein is CASSLGGQGPTEAFF. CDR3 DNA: TGTGCCAGCAGCTTGGGCGGACAGGGACCCACTGAAGCTTTCTTT.

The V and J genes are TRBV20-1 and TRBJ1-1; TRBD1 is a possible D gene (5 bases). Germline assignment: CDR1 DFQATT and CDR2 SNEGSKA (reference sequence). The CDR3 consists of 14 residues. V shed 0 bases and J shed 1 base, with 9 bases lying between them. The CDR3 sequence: CSARDQGRNTEAFF. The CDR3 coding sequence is TGCAGTGCTAGAGATCAGGGCAGGAACACTGAAGCTTTCTTT.

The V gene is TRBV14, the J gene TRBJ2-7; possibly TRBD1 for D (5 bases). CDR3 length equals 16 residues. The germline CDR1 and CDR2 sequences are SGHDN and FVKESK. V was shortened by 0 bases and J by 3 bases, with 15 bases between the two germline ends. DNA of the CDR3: TGTGCCAGCAGCCAAGATCTGCTTCGACAGCGCTACGAGCAGTACGTC. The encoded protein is CASSQDLLRQRYEQYV.

The CDR3 spells CATSEGDDEKLFF. The CDR3 DNA is TGTGCCACCAGCGAGGGGGACGATGAAAAACTGTTTTTT. The J gene is TRBJ1-4, the V gene TRBV6-5; perhaps TRBD1 as D (6 bases). Trimming removed 10 bases at V and 6 bases at J, with 15 bases between. This CDR3 has 13 amino acids. Per germline, CDR1 MNHEY and CDR2 SVGAGI.

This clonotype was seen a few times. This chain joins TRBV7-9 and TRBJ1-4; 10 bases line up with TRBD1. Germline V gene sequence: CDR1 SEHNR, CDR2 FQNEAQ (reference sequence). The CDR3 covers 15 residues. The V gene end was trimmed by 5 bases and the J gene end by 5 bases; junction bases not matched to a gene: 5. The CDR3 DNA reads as TGTGCCAGCAGCCCTCCGGGACAGGGGAATGAAAAACTGTTTTTT. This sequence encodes CASSPPGQGNEKLFF.

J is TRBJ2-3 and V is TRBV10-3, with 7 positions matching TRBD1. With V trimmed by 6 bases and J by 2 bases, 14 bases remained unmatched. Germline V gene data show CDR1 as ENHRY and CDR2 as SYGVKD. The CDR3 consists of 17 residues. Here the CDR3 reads CAIRAQTPGQLTDTQYF. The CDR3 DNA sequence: TGTGCCATCAGGGCCCAAACTCCGGGACAGCTCACAGATACGCAGTATTTT.

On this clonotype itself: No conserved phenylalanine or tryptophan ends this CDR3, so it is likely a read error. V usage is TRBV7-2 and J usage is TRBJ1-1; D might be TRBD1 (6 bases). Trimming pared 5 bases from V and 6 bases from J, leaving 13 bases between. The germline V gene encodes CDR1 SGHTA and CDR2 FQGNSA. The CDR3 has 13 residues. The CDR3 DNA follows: TGTGCCAGCAGCGCTCCAGGGGAGGCTGAAGCTTTCCTT. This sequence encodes CASSAPGEAEAFL.

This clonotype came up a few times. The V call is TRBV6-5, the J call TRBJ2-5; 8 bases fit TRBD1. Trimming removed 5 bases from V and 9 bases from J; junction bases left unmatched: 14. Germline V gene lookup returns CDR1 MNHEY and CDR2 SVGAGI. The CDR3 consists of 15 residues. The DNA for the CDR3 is TGTGCCAGCAGTCTGGAACAGGGGGGCACCGAGGCCCAGTACTTC. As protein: CASSLEQGGTEAQYF.

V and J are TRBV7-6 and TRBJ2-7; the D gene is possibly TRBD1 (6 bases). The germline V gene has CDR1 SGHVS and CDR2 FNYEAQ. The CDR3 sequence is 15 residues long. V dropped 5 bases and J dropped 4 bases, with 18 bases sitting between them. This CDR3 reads CASSRGGQDNYEQYF. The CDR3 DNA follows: TGTGCCAGCAGCCGAGGGGGACAAGACAATTACGAGCAGTACTTC.